The TCR beta chain described here comes from a study of blood T cell repertoires in COVID-19 (dated by TCRdb to 2020 to 2021). About the full investigation: Samples covering the acute and convalescent phases of COVID-19 were provided by collaborators in the United States, Italy and Spain. The material from the prospective study consisted of cDNA or gDNA derived from T cells, B-cell-depleted T cells, or PBMCs. The dataset comprised deeply sampled blood TCRbeta repertoires from subjects exposed to, actively infected with, or recovered from COVID-19. A freely available public database, intended as a resource for researchers studying the immune response to SARS-CoV-2, is where the repertoires were released. The samples were drawn from two sources: the first 160 participants of the ongoing ImmuneRACE study, and about 1,300 subjects contributed by 6 global collaborators. The sample metadata nearly always contained a de-identified subject ID, COVID-19 status, age in years and sex. Where HLA class I and class II types were available, the types were taken from metadata supplied by the sample provider, not from assay-based typing. What the work shows at the level of the full study, not this receptor alone: The quantity of clinical and demographic metadata differed by source and by participant and was supplied without curation.

Trimming accounts for 3 bases at V and 4 bases at J, while the number of junction bases matched to no gene is 16. In the germline V gene, CDR1 corresponds to SGHVS and CDR2 to FQNEAQ. Measured from the cysteine to the phenylalanine, the CDR3 is 18 residues long. Only the CDR3 DNA stays, 54 bases, in frame from base 1. About this clone: The specificity of this receptor is unknown. No much larger clonotype is one base removed from it; base qualities were not supplied.

The immunoSEQ Assay, a bias-controlled multiplex PCR, was used to amplify TCRbeta CDR3 regions from genomic DNA. The paper's processing steps were these. Nucleated cell counts per sample were estimated from amplification of reference gene primers within the assay. To quantify the absolute abundance of each unique TCRbeta CDR3 rearrangement, sequence reads were collapsed and filtered. For each sample, productive Simpson clonality was calculated as the square root of Simpson's diversity index over productive rearrangements. The source is immuneACCESS, and TCRdb retained only in-frame sequences with V and J called. Part of the clones is not carried over; for the studies checked, unresolved V genes explain less than half of this, and the remainder is unexplained. V, J and clone size are taken as reported in that table, and D and trimming were inferred from the DNA itself. The sample table contains some 180,000 clones; only one count was recorded for roughly nine tenths of them. Less than 25% of the sample goes to the ten largest clones.

The collaborating institutions used their own protocols to collect whole blood in K2EDTA tubes. For TCRbeta analysis, collaborator samples were shipped as frozen whole blood, as isolated PBMCs, or as DNA extracted from either sample type. The chain joins TRBV7-8 to TRBJ2-7; 9 bases in between match TRBD2. The source material was peripheral blood. The receptor comes from a man between 65 and 80 years old with active or convalescent COVID-19. The CDR3 corresponds to CASSLSFLAGWVTYEQYF. The DNA sequence follows: TGTGCCAGCAGCTTGAGTTTTCTAGCGGGGTGGGTGACGTACGAGCAGTACTTC.